The present entry profiles one TCR beta chain with its context. V was shortened by 0 bases and J by 2 bases, with 20 bases between the two germline ends. Germline values: CDR1 DFQATT, CDR2 SNEGSKA (reference sequence). The CDR3 loop spans 17 amino acids. This entry is derived from a study of T cells after yellow fever vaccination. TCRdb re-derived calls from the 5' RACE reads in MiXCR, one entry per CDR3 protein. Of some 600,000 distinct CDR3 sequences in the sample, 9% to 15% are singletons; the top ten hold about 15%. The sample in question was PBMCs, obtained on the day of the yellow fever booster vaccination. The TCR was taken from a man between 25 and 39 years old who received the YFV17D yellow fever vaccine. The gene calls are TRBV20-1 and TRBJ2-7, with a possible D match to TRBD2 (7 bases). Here the CDR3 DNA reads TGCAGTGCTAGAGATTGGGGGTTGCGGGGGCGGACCTACGAGCAGTACTTC. Protein sequence: CSARDWGLRGRTYEQYF.